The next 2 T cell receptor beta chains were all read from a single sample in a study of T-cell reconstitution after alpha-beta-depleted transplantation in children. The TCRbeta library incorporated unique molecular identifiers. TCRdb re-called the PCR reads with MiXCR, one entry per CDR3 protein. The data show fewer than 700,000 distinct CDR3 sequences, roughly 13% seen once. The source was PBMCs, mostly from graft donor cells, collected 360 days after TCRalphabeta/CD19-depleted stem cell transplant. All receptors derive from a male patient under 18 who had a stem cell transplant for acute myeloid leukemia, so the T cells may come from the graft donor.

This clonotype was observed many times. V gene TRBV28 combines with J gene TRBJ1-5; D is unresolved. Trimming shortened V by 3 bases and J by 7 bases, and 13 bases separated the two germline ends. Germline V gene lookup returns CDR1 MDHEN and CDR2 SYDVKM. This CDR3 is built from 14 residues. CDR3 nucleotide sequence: TGTGCCAGCAGTTTCTTAGGGATCAGGCAGCCCCAGCATTTT. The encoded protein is CASSFLGIRQPQHF.

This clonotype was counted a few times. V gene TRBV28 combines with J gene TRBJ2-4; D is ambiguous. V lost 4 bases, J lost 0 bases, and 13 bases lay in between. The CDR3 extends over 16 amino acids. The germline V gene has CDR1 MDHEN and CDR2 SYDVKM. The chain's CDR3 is CASSYSDFLAKNIQYF. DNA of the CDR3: TGTGCCAGCAGTTATTCAGACTTTTTAGCCAAAAACATTCAGTACTTC.